This T cell receptor beta chain was sequenced in a study of T cells after yellow fever vaccination. TCRdb recomputed calls from the 5' RACE reads with MiXCR, one row per CDR3 protein. The sample has 250,000 to 350,000 distinct CDR3 sequences, less than 9.5% seen once. The CDR3 contains 14 residues. Germline V CDR1 and CDR2: SEHNR, FQNEAQ (reference sequence). V gave up 5 bases and J gave up 0 bases, with 10 bases separating them. The clonotype originates from a man younger than 30 who received the YFV17D yellow fever vaccine. Material: CD4+ T cells sorted from PBMCs, obtained 5 days after the yellow fever booster vaccination. The rearrangement joins TRBV7-9 to TRBJ2-5; no reliable D call. CDR3 sequence (DNA): TGTGCCAGCAGCAAGACTGAGTACCAAGAGACCCAGTACTTC. It translates to CASSKTEYQETQYF.